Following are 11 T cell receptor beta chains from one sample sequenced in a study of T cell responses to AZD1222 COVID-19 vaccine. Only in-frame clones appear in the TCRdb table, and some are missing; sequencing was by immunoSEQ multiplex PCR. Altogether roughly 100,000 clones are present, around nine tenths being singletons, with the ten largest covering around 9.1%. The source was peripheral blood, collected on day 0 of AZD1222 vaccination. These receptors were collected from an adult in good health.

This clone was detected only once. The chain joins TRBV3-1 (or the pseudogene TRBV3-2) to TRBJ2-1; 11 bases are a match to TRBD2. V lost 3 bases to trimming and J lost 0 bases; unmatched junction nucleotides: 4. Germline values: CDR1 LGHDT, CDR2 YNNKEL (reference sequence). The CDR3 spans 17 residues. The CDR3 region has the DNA TGTGCCAGCAGCCAGACTAGCGGGAAGAGCTCCTACAATGAGCAGTTCTTC. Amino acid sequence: CASSQTSGKSSYNEQFF.

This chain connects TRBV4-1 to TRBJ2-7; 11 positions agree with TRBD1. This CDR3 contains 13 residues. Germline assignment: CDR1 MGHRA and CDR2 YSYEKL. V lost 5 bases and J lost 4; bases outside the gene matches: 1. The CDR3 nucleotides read TGCGCCAGCAGCAGGGACAGGGGGTACGAGCAGTACTTC. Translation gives CASSRDRGYEQYF.

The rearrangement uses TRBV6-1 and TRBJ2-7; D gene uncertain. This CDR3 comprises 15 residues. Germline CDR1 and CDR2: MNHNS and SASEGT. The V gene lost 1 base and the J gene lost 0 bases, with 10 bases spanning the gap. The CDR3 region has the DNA TGTGCCAGCAGTGAAGGACCCCATACCTCCTACGAGCAGTACTTC. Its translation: CASSEGPHTSYEQYF.

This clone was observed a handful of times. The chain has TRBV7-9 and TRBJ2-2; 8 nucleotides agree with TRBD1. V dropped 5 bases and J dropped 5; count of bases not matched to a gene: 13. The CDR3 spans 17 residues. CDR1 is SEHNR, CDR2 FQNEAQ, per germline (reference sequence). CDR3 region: CASSATGAVSGTGELFF. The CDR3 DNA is TGTGCCAGCAGCGCGACAGGGGCTGTTTCTGGGACCGGGGAGCTGTTTTTT.

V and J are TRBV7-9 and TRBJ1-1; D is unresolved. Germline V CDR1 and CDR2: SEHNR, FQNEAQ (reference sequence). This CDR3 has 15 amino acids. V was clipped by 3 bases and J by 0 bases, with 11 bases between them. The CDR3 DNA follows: TGTGCCAGCAGCTTTTGGCAGAGTATGAACACTGAAGCTTTCTTT. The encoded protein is CASSFWQSMNTEAFF.

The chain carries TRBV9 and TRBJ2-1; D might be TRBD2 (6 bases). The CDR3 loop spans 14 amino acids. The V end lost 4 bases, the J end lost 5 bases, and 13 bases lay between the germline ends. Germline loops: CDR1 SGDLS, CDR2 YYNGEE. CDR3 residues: CASSPGLRDNEQFF. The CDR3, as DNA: TGTGCCAGCAGCCCGGGACTGCGGGACAATGAGCAGTTCTTC. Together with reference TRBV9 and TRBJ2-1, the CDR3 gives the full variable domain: DSGVTQTPKHLITATGQRVTLRCSPRSGDLSVYWYQQSLDQGLQFLIQYYNGEERAKGNILERFSAQQFPDLHSELNLSSLELGDSALYFCASSPGLRDNEQFFGPGTRLTVL.

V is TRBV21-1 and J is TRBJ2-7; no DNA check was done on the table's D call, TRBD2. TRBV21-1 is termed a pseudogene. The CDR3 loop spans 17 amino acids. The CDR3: CASSKMGTSGSFDEQYF. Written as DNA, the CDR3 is TGTGCCAGCAGCAAAATGGGGACTAGCGGGAGCTTCGACGAGCAGTACTTC.

CDR3 DNA sequence: TGTGCCAGCAGCAATCACCCGGACAGGATTTACACCTTC. Its protein product is CASSNHPDRIYTF. The chain joins TRBV7-2 to TRBJ1-2, with TRBD1 matching over 7 bases. With 5 bases clipped from V and 11 bases from J, the junction kept 11 bases outside the gene matches. Germline loops: CDR1 SGHTA, CDR2 FQGNSA. The CDR3 length is 13 residues.

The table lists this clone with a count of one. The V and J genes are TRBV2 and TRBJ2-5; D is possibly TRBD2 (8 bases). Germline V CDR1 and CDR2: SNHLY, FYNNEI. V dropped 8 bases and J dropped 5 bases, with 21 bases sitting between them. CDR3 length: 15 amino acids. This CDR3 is CASCRGSGSGETQYF. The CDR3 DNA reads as TGTGCCAGCTGCAGGGGGAGCGGGAGCGGGGAGACCCAGTACTTC.

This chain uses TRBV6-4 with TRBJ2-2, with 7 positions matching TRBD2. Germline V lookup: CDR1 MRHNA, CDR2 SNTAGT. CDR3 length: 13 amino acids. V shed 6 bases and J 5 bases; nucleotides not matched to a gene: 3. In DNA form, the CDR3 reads TGTGCCAGCAGAGCGGGAAGGACCGGGGAGCTGTTTTTT. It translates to CASRAGRTGELFF.

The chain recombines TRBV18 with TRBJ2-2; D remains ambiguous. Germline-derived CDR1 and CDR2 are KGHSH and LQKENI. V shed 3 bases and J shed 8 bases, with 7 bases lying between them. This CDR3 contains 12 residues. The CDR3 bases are TGTGCCAGCTCACCGGGTGCTGGGGAGCTGTTTTTT. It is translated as CASSPGAGELFF.